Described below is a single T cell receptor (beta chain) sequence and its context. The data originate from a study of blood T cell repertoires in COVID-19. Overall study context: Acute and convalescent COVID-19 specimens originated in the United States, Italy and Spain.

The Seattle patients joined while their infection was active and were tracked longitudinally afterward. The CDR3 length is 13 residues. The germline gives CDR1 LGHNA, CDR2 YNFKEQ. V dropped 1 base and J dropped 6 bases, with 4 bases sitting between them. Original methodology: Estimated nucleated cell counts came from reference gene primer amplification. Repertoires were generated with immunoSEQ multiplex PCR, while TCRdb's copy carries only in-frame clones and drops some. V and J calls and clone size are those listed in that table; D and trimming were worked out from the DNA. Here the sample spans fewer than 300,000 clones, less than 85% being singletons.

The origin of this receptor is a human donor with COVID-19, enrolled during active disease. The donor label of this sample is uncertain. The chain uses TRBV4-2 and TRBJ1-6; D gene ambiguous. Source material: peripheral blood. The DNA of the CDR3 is TGTGCCAGCAGCCAAGTCGGTAATTCACCCCTCCACTTT. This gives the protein CASSQVGNSPLHF.